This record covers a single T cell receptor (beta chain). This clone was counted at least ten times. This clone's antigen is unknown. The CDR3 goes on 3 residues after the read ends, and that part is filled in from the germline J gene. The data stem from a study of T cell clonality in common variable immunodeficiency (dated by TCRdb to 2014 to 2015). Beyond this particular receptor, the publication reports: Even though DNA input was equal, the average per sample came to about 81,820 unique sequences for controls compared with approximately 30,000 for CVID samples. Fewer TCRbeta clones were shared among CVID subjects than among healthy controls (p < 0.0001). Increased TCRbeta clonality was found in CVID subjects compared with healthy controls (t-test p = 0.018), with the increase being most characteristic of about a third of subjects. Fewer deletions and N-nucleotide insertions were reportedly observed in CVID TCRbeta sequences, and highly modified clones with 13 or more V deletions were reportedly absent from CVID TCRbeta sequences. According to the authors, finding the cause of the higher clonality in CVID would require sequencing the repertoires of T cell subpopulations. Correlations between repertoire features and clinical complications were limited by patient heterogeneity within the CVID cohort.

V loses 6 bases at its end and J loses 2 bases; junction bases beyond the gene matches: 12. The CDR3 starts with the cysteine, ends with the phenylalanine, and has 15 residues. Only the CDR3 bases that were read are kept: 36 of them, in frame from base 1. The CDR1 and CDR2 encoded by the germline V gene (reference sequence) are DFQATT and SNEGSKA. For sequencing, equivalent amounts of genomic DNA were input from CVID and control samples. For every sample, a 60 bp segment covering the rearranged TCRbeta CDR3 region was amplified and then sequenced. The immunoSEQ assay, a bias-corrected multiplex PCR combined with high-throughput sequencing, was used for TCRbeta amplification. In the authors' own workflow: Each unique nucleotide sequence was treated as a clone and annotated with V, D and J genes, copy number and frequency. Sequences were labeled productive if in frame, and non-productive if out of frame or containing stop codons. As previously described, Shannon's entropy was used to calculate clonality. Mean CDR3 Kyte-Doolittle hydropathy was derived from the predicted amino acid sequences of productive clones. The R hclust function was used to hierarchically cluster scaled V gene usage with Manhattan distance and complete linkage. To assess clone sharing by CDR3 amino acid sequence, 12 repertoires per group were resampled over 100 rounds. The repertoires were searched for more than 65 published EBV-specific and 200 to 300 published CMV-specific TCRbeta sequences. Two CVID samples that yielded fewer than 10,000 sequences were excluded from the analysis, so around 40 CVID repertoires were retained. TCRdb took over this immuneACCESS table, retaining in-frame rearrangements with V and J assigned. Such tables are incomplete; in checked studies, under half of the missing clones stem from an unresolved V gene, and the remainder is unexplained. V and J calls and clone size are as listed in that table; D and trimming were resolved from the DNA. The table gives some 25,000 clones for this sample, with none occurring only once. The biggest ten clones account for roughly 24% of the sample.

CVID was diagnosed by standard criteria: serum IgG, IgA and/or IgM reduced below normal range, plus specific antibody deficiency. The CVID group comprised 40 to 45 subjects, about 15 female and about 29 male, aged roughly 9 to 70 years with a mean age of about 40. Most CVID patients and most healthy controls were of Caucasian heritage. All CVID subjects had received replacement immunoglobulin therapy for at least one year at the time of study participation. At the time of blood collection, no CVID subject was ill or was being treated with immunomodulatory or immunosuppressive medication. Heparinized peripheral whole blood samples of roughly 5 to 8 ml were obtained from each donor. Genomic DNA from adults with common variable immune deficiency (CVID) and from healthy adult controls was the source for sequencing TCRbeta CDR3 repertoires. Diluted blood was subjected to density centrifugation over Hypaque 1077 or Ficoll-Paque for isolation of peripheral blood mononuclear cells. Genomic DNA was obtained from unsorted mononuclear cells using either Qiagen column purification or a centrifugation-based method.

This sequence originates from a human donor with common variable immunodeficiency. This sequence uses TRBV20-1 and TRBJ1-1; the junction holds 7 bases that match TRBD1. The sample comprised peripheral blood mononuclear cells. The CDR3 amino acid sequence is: CSALDNRGLNTEAFF. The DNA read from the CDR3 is TGCAGTGCCCTGGACAACAGGGGATTAAACACTGAA.